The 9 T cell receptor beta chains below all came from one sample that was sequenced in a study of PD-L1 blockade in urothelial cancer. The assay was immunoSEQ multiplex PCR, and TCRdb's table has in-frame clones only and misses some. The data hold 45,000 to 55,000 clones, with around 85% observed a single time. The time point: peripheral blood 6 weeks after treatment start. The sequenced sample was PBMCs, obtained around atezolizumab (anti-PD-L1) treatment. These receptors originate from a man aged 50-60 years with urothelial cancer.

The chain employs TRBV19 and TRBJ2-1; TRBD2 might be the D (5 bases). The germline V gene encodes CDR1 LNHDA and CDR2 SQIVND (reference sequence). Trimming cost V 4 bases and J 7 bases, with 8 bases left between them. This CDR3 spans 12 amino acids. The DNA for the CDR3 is TGTGCCAGTAGTAAGAAGCGGAATGAGCAGTTCTTC. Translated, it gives CASSKKRNEQFF.

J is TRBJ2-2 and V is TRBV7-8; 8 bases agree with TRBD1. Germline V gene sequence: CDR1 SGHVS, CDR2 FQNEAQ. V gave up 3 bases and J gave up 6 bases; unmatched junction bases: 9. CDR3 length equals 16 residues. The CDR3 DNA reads TGTGCCAGCAGCTTTAGGACCGGACAGGGTGCCGGGGAGCTGTTTTTT. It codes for CASSFRTGQGAGELFF.

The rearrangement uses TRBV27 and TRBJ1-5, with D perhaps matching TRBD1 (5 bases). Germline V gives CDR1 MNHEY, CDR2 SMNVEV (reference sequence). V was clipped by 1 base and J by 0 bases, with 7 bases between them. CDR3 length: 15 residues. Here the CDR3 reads CASSLYQGSNQPQHF. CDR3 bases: TGTGCCAGCAGTTTATACCAGGGTAGCAATCAGCCCCAGCATTTT.

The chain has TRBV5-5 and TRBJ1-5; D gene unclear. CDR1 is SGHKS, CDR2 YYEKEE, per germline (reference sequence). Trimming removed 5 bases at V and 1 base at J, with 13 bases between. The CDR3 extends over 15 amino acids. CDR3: CASSPYPLSNQPQHF. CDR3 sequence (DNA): TGTGCCAGCAGTCCTTATCCCTTGAGCAATCAGCCCCAGCATTTT.

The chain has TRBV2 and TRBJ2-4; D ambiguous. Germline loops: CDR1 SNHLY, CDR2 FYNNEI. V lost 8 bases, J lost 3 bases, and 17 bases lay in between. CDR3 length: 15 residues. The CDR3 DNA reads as TGTGCCAGCCGTCACCGGGTTGTTGGCAAAAACATTCAGTACTTC. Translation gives CASRHRVVGKNIQYF.

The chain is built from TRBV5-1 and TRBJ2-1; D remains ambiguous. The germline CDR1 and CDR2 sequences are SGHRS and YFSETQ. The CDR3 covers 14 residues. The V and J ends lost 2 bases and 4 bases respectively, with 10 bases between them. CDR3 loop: CASSLTQLYNEQFF. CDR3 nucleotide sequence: TGCGCCAGCAGCTTAACACAGCTATACAATGAGCAGTTCTTC.

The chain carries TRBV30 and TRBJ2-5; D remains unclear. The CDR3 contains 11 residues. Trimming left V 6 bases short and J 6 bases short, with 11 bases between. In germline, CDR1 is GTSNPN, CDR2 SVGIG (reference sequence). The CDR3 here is CACGVSQTQYF. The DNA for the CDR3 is TGTGCCTGTGGAGTGTCCCAGACCCAGTACTTC. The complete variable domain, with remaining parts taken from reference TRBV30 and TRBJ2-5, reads SQTIHQWPATLVQPVGSPLSLECTVEGTSNPNLYWYRQAAGRGLQLLFYSVGIGQISSEVPQNLSASRPQDRQFILSSKKLLLSDSGFYLCACGVSQTQYFGPGTRLLVL.

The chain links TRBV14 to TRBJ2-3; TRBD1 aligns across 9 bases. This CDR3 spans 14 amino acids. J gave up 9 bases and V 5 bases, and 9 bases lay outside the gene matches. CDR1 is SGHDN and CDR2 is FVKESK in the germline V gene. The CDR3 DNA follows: TGTGCCAGCAGCAAGGACAGGGGAAGGACCACGCAGTATTTT. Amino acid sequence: CASSKDRGRTTQYF.

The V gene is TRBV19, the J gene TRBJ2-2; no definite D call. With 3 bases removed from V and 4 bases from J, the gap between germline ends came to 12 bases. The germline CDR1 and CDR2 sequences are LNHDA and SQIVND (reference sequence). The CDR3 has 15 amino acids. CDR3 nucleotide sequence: TGTGCCAGTAGTATGCCCACCTGGAGCACCGGGGAGCTGTTTTTT. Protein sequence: CASSMPTWSTGELFF.